This T cell receptor (beta chain) is from a study of blood T cell repertoires in COVID-19. Across the study: From the United States, Italy and Spain came samples of acute and convalescent COVID-19. PBMCs, B-cell-depleted T cells, or T cells provided the cDNA or gDNA that made up the material.

As handled by the study authors: Amplifying reference gene primers gave estimates of nucleated cell counts. TCRdb's table, derived via immunoSEQ multiplex PCR, lists solely in-frame clones and lacks some. D and trimming come from the DNA, and the V and J calls and clone size come from that table. The table shows a few hundred thousand clones, with 70% to 85% occurring only once. Germline loops: CDR1 SGHRS, CDR2 YFSETQ. This CDR3 contains 12 residues. Trimming shortened V by 7 bases and J by 1 base, and 8 bases separated the two germline ends. The V call is TRBV5-1, the J call TRBJ1-2; D is unresolved. The sample comprised peripheral blood. The receptor was derived from a woman aged 35 to 49 who had recovered from COVID-19. The CDR3 is CASGESNYGYTF. CDR3 nucleotides: TGCGCCAGCGGGGAGAGTAACTATGGCTACACCTTC.